The present entry profiles one T cell receptor beta chain with its context. V gave up 5 bases and J gave up 1 base; unmatched junction bases: 4. The CDR3 runs 15 residues. Germline values: CDR1 SGHRS, CDR2 YFSETQ. This record comes from a study of blood T cell repertoires in COVID-19. Whole-study context: The United States, Italy and Spain provided the acute and convalescent COVID-19 samples. The cDNA or gDNA used as material had been derived from T cells, B-cell-depleted T cells, or PBMCs.

In the original processing: Amplification from reference gene primers served as the basis for estimated nucleated cell counts. Measured with immunoSEQ multiplex PCR; TCRdb has only the in-frame clones, and not every one. That table gives V, J and clone size, and the DNA gave D and trimming. The sample carries some 33,000 clones, more than 80% recorded once. The specimen was peripheral blood. The sequence derives from a human donor in a cohort sampled during active COVID-19. The chain combines TRBV5-1 with TRBJ2-2; 8 bases match TRBD2. The CDR3 reads CASRFSGGNTGELFF. The CDR3 nucleotides are TGCGCCAGCAGATTCAGCGGGGGGAACACCGGGGAGCTGTTTTTT.